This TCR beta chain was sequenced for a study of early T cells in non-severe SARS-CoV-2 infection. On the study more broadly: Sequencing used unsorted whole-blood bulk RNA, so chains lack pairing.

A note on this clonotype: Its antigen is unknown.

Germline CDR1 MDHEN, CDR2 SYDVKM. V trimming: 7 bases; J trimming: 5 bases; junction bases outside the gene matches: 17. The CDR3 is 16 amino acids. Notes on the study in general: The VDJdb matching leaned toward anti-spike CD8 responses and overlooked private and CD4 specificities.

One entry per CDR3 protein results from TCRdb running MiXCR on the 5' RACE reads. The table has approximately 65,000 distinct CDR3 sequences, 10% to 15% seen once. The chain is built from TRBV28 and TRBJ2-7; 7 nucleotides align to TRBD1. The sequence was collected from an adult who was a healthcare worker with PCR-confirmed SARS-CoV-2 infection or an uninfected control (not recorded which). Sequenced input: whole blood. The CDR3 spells CASTPIPRQGFDEQYF. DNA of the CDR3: TGTGCCAGCACCCCTATCCCCCGACAGGGTTTCGACGAGCAGTACTTC.